The 21 T cell receptor beta chains below come from one sample, sequenced in a study of blood T cells in healthy people across ages (dated by TCRdb to the mid-2010s). The library was obtained by 5' RACE. The sequencing machine was an Illumina HiSeq 2500. A second PCR of about 6 to 11 cycles was performed with a sample-barcoded 5' primer and a J-beta primer mix. TCRdb cleaned the public reads at Q25 with fastp, built clones with MiXCR and kept in-frame beta chains. Rows with one shared CDR3 protein collapse into an entry with the most common genes and DNA. The sample table holds about 620,000 distinct CDR3 sequences, of which around 50% were seen once. In total, the top ten clones hold about 14% of the sample. Specimen: blood. These receptors were taken from a woman of 80 years or more in good health.

This chain joins TRBV6-5 and TRBJ1-3; no definite D call. The V gene's germline CDR1 is MNHEY and CDR2 SVGAGI. Trimming took off 5 bases at V and 0 bases at J, with 8 bases between the two ends. The CDR3 loop spans 14 amino acids. The CDR3 is CASSRLDSGNTIYF. The CDR3 nucleotides read TGTGCCAGCAGTCGGCTGGACTCTGGAAACACCATATATTTT.

Comment on this clonotype: A clone one base away is much larger, so this may be a read error. This chain links TRBV27 with TRBJ2-3, with 7 bases lining up with TRBD1. With V trimmed by 6 bases and J by 4 bases, 10 bases remained unmatched. The germline CDR1 and CDR2 sequences are MNHEY and SMNVEV (reference sequence). The CDR3 contains 15 residues. The DNA for the CDR3 is TGTGCCAGCAGACGAACCGAGACAGGGCCAGATACGCAGTATTTT. Amino acids: CASRRTETGPDTQYF.

About this clonotype itself: Possible read error: a much larger clone is one base away. The V gene is TRBV27, the J gene TRBJ2-4; 9 bases fit TRBD1. V trimming: 4 bases; J trimming: 1 base; junction bases outside the gene matches: 2. Germline V CDR1 and CDR2: MNHEY, SMNVEV (reference sequence). The CDR3 consists of 15 residues. CDR3 nucleotides: TGTGCCAGCAGTTGGGGGACAGGGGCCAAAAACATTCAGTACTTC. Translating it yields CASSWGTGAKNIQYF.

This clonotype was counted once. CDR3 sequence reads: CSAYIPGTVAYEQYF. As DNA, the CDR3 is TGCAGTGCTTACATCCCCGGGACAGTGGCCTACGAGCAGTACTTC. The chain has TRBV20-1 and TRBJ2-7; 7 bases are shared with TRBD1. The CDR3 loop spans 15 amino acids. The trim removed 5 bases at V and 2 bases at J, leaving 12 bases unmatched. Germline loops: CDR1 DFQATT, CDR2 SNEGSKA (reference sequence).

This rearrangement joins TRBV28 to TRBJ2-7; 8 bases are shared with TRBD2. V shed 7 bases and J 0 bases; nucleotides not matched to a gene: 11. Looked up from germline, CDR1 is MDHEN and CDR2 is SYDVKM. This CDR3 has 16 amino acids. CDR3 in amino acids: CASTESGGWSSYEQYF. Here the CDR3 DNA reads TGTGCCAGCACGGAAAGCGGGGGCTGGAGCTCCTACGAGCAGTACTTC.

The rearrangement links TRBV3-1 to TRBJ2-2; weak D call: TRBD1 (8 bases). From germline, CDR1 is LGHDT and CDR2 YNNKEL (reference sequence). The V gene lost 6 bases and the J gene lost 4 bases, with 15 bases spanning the gap. This CDR3 comprises 15 residues. CDR3 DNA: TGTGCCAGCAGGTGGACAGGGAGGGGCACCGGGGAGCTGTTTTTT. This encodes CASRWTGRGTGELFF.

The chain combines TRBV12-3 or TRBV12-4 with TRBJ1-1; perhaps TRBD1 as D (5 bases). Trimming stripped 6 bases from V and 5 bases from J, with 13 bases between. The CDR3 has 13 residues. In DNA, the CDR3 is TGTGCCAGCAGCCCGGGGGAAATGACTGAAGCTTTCTTT. Translation: CASSPGEMTEAFF.

This clonotype was detected a few times. The chain combines TRBV28 with TRBJ1-2; no clear D. V was cut by 5 bases and J by 4 bases, with 5 bases left in between. Per germline, CDR1 MDHEN and CDR2 SYDVKM. CDR3 length equals 11 residues. CDR3 bases: TGTGCCAGCAGTAAGGGCTATGGCTACACCTTC. Translation: CASSKGYGYTF.

This clonotype has ten or more counts. The chain links TRBV20-1 to TRBJ2-5; 7 bases align to TRBD2. Germline V lookup: CDR1 DFQATT, CDR2 SNEGSKA (reference sequence). Trimming took 0 bases from V and 2 from J; bases not matched to a gene: 9. The CDR3 length is 16 residues. The CDR3 DNA follows: TGCAGTGCTAGAGATGTGTCTAGCGGCGCTCAAGAGACCCAGTACTTC. This translates into CSARDVSSGAQETQYF.

V gene TRBV5-4 combines with J gene TRBJ2-3; TRBD1 agrees at 7 bases. J gave up 2 bases and V 6 bases, and 9 bases lay outside the gene matches. This CDR3 is 15 amino acids long. In germline, CDR1 is SGHNT, CDR2 YYREEE (reference sequence). This chain's CDR3 is CASTSTGTDTDTQYF. The CDR3, as DNA: TGTGCCAGCACTTCCACAGGGACAGACACAGATACGCAGTATTTT.

This rearrangement joins TRBV25-1 to TRBJ1-6; D gene ambiguous. CDR3 length equals 17 residues. The V and J ends lost 3 bases and 4 bases respectively, with 16 bases between them. Germline CDR1 MGHDK, CDR2 SYGVNS. The chain's CDR3 is CASSDPQTSTYNSPLHF. The CDR3 region has the DNA TGTGCCAGCAGTGACCCGCAGACCTCCACTTATAATTCACCCCTCCACTTT.

This clonotype was counted many times. This rearrangement joins TRBV12-3 or TRBV12-4 to TRBJ1-2; 7 positions match TRBD1. Trimming took 3 bases from V and 4 from J; bases not matched to a gene: 5. This CDR3 region has 14 residues. CDR3 loop: CASSFRQGSYGYTF. The CDR3 DNA sequence: TGTGCCAGCAGTTTTAGACAGGGAAGCTATGGCTACACCTTC.

The J gene is TRBJ2-3, the V gene TRBV7-2; no reliable D call. CDR1 SGHTA and CDR2 FQGNSA come from the germline V gene. The CDR3 contains 12 residues. The V end was cut by 6 bases, the J end by 5 bases, with 9 bases between. The CDR3 bases are TGTGCCAGCAGAGTATCCAGAGATACGCAGTATTTT. It codes for CASRVSRDTQYF.

This clonotype showed up many times. The DNA for the CDR3 is TGTGCCAGCAGCCAAGTCGATAATAATCAGCCCCAGCATTTT. The encoded protein is CASSQVDNNQPQHF. J is TRBJ1-5 and V is TRBV3-1; D gene uncertain. The CDR3 is 14 amino acids. V was trimmed by 1 base and J by 4 bases, leaving 8 bases between them. Germline assignment: CDR1 LGHDT and CDR2 YNNKEL (reference sequence). Full variable domain (outside the CDR3, taken from reference TRBV3-1 and TRBJ1-5): DTAVSQTPKYLVTQMGNDKSIKCEQNLGHDTMYWYKQDSKKFLKIMFSYNNKELIINETVPNRFSPKSPDKAHLNLHINSLELGDSAVYFCASSQVDNNQPQHFGDGTRLSIL.

The chain links TRBV7-2 to TRBJ1-5; 11 bases fit TRBD1. The CDR3 runs to 18 residues. The V gene's germline CDR1 is SGHTA and CDR2 FQGNSA. The V segment lost 5 bases and the J segment 0 bases; nucleotides outside the gene matches: 9. The CDR3, as DNA: TGTGCCAGCAGCCAAAGGGGGACAGGGGGGAATAGCAATCAGCCCCAGCATTTT. It specifies CASSQRGTGGNSNQPQHF.

Note on this clonotype: Just one base apart from a much larger clone, this may be a read error. The genes are TRBV12-3 or TRBV12-4 and TRBJ1-2; tentatively, D is TRBD1 (6 bases). V was pared by 5 bases and J by 4 bases, with 14 bases between. The CDR3 is 14 amino acids. CDR3 protein: CASSVGRGTYGYTF. Here the CDR3 DNA reads TGTGCCAGCAGTGTAGGCAGGGGTACCTATGGCTACACCTTC.

This clonotype was counted a few times. This sequence joins TRBV9 and TRBJ2-1; tentatively, D is TRBD2 (6 bases). The germline gives CDR1 SGDLS, CDR2 YYNGEE. This CDR3 spans 16 amino acids. V dropped 3 bases and J dropped 3 bases, with 16 bases sitting between them. The chain's CDR3 is CASSAGRGLGYNEQFF. DNA of the CDR3: TGTGCCAGCAGCGCTGGGCGGGGCTTAGGCTACAATGAGCAGTTCTTC.

Of note for this clonotype: One end of the junction varies from germline; a read error may be responsible. The chain carries TRBV25-1 and TRBJ2-1, with 9 positions matching TRBD1. Germline lookup yields CDR1 MGHDK and CDR2 SYGVNS. The CDR3 consists of 16 residues. The CDR3 loop is CAGSEPGQGILNEQFF. The CDR3 DNA reads as TGTGCCGGCAGCGAGCCGGGACAGGGAATCTTAAATGAGCAGTTCTTC.

This clonotype was observed many times. V is TRBV4-1 and J is TRBJ2-1; D remains unclear. Germline lookup yields CDR1 MGHRA and CDR2 YSYEKL. The CDR3 spans 16 residues. V shed 0 bases and J shed 0 bases, with 9 bases lying between them. As DNA, the CDR3 is TGCGCCAGCAGCCAAGATAGTTCGCACTCCTACAATGAGCAGTTCTTC. It specifies CASSQDSSHSYNEQFF.

Only a few counts were recorded for this clonotype. A read error may be the cause here, since a much bigger clone is one base away. The V gene is TRBV7-2, the J gene TRBJ2-1; tentatively, D is TRBD2 (6 bases). The V and J ends lost 5 bases and 4 bases respectively, with 15 bases between them. The CDR3 has 15 amino acids. The V gene's germline CDR1 is SGHTA and CDR2 FQGNSA. CDR3 in amino acids: CASSKAEGPYNEQFF. The CDR3 DNA follows: TGTGCCAGCAGCAAGGCGGAGGGCCCTTACAATGAGCAGTTCTTC.

The chain links TRBV5-4 to TRBJ1-2, with 12 positions matching TRBD1. Per germline, CDR1 SGHNT and CDR2 YYREEE (reference sequence). The CDR3 covers 14 residues. V lost 4 bases and J lost 7; bases outside the gene matches: 5. CDR3 sequence (DNA): TGTGCCAGCAGCAGGGGACAGGGGGCTGGTGGCTACACCTTC. Its translation: CASSRGQGAGGYTF.